The 12 T cell receptor beta chains reported below all come from one sample, sequenced in a study of blood T cell repertoires in COVID-19. Sequencing was performed with immunoSEQ multiplex PCR; in TCRdb, only in-frame clones are kept and a portion is missing. The sample includes roughly 81,000 clones, around 89% of them seen just once. The specimen was peripheral blood. Receptors were obtained from a man between 65 and 85 years old with active or convalescent COVID-19.

The chain uses TRBV29-1 and TRBJ1-1, with TRBD1 identical over 9 bases. The J segment lost 10 bases and the V segment lost 6 bases, leaving 9 bases of the junction unmatched. This CDR3 has 12 amino acids. Germline CDR1 reads SQVTM; CDR2 reads ANQGSEA. The CDR3 protein is CSVQRVGQGAFF. CDR3 bases: TGCAGCGTCCAACGAGTGGGACAGGGAGCTTTCTTT.

This chain uses TRBV29-1 with TRBJ2-2; 8 nucleotides match TRBD1. V trimming: 3 bases; J trimming: 6 bases; junction bases outside the gene matches: 6. CDR1 and CDR2 (germline): SQVTM, ANQGSEA. CDR3 length: 14 residues. CDR3 sequence reads: CSVEVGRGPGELFF. The CDR3 nucleotides read TGCAGCGTTGAGGTCGGCAGGGGGCCCGGGGAGCTGTTTTTT.

The gene calls are TRBV7-9 and TRBJ1-4; the D is unclear. The CDR3 sequence is 14 residues long. Per germline, CDR1 SEHNR and CDR2 FQNEAQ (reference sequence). Trimming removed 5 bases at V and 2 bases at J, with 9 bases between. The CDR3 reads CASSPQWTNEKLFF. The CDR3 DNA is TGTGCCAGCAGCCCACAGTGGACTAATGAAAAACTGTTTTTT.

The J gene is TRBJ1-5, the V gene TRBV24-1; D is undetermined. The CDR3 spans 12 residues. Trimming removed 3 bases at V and 9 bases at J, with 8 bases between. Germline V gene lookup returns CDR1 KGHDR and CDR2 SFDVKD. The DNA for the CDR3 is TGTGCCACCAGTGATGCCTCTAGGCCCCAGCATTTT. This encodes CATSDASRPQHF.

This sequence joins TRBV7-9 and TRBJ2-3, with a tentative D call TRBD2 (6 bases). The CDR3 sequence is 16 residues long. Per germline, CDR1 SEHNR and CDR2 FQNEAQ (reference sequence). The CDR3 loop reads CSLGPTGGRGTDTQYF. The CDR3 nucleotides read TGTTCCCTAGGCCCCACCGGGGGTCGGGGCACAGATACGCAGTATTTT.

The chain is built from TRBV3-1 (or the pseudogene TRBV3-2) and TRBJ1-4; 7 nucleotides match TRBD1. There are 18 residues in the CDR3. The V gene's germline CDR1 is LGHDT and CDR2 YNNKEL (reference sequence). Trimming took 1 base from V and 5 from J; bases not matched to a gene: 13. The CDR3 nucleotides are TGTGCCAGCAGCCAAGGGACGTGGCGGGACAGACTAAATGAAAAACTGTTTTTT. Its protein is CASSQGTWRDRLNEKLFF.

V is TRBV29-1 and J is TRBJ2-3; TRBD2 agrees at 8 bases. With V trimmed by 4 bases and J by 4 bases, 4 bases remained unmatched. Germline CDR1 is SQVTM and CDR2 is ANQGSEA. CDR3 length: 13 residues. DNA of the CDR3: TGCAGCGTTGTCGGGAGGGACTCAGATACGCAGTATTTT. It yields the protein CSVVGRDSDTQYF.

The chain has TRBV18 and TRBJ1-5; 8 bases align to TRBD1. The germline V gene has CDR1 KGHSH and CDR2 LQKENI. Losses at the gene ends were 3 bases for V and 1 base for J; bases not matched to a gene: 8. The CDR3 is 17 residues long. CDR3 bases: TGTGCCAGCTCACCTGCTGGACAGGGACTGAGCAATCAGCCCCAGCATTTT. Its translation: CASSPAGQGLSNQPQHF.

The chain has TRBV27 and TRBJ1-5, with a possible D match to TRBD1 (6 bases). Germline V CDR1 and CDR2: MNHEY, SMNVEV (reference sequence). The CDR3 spans 14 residues. V shed 10 bases and J shed 4 bases, with 17 bases lying between them. The CDR3 sequence is CATHGTGRNQPQHF. The CDR3 DNA is TGTGCCACCCACGGAACAGGGAGAAATCAGCCCCAGCATTTT.

The gene calls are TRBV7-2 and TRBJ1-6, with D uncertain. V was pared by 0 bases and J by 2 bases, with 8 bases between. CDR3 length equals 16 residues. The germline V gene has CDR1 SGHTA and CDR2 FQGNSA. CDR3 bases: TGTGCCAGCAGCTTAGCGGAACAGCCCTATAATTCACCCCTCCACTTT. This sequence encodes CASSLAEQPYNSPLHF.

The rearrangement links TRBV19 to TRBJ1-5; 9 bases are shared with TRBD1. The CDR3 sequence is 15 residues long. The V segment lost 7 bases and the J segment 4 bases; nucleotides outside the gene matches: 8. CDR1 is LNHDA and CDR2 is SQIVND in the germline V gene (reference sequence). CDR3: CASKGTGTKNQPQHF. The CDR3 nucleotides are TGTGCCAGTAAGGGGACAGGGACCAAGAATCAGCCCCAGCATTTT.

This clone turned up a few times. The chain's CDR3 is CASSMRGLTEAFF. In nucleotides, the CDR3 is TGTGCCAGTAGTATGAGGGGGCTGACTGAAGCTTTCTTT. The V gene is TRBV19, the J gene TRBJ1-1; 7 bases are shared with TRBD1. From germline, CDR1 is LNHDA and CDR2 SQIVND (reference sequence). This CDR3 contains 13 residues. V shed 3 bases, J shed 5 bases, and the junction held 3 bases outside the gene matches.